This section outlines one TCR beta chain sequence together with its context. Its matching antigen is unknown. This entry comes from a study of type 1 and type 2 diabetes patients. Study at large: Magnetic bead positive selection isolated CD4+ or CD8+ T cells from PBMCs. Across the study, about 18,000,000 paired-end reads were produced. Whole-study findings and limits: In type 2 diabetes, highly-expanded CD4+ clones took a median roughly 4% of reads.

V was cut by 0 bases and J by 4 bases, with 4 bases left in between. There are 14 residues in the CDR3. Amplification started from genomic DNA. A primer set of 30 forward and 13 reverse primers amplified the CDR3. TCRdb called the multiplex PCR reads again in MiXCR, with one record for every CDR3 protein. The table lists 250,000 or so distinct CDR3 sequences, around 47% of them singletons. Peripheral blood, 9.5 to 10 milliliters per participant, was collected. The sample comprised peripheral blood mononuclear cells (PBMCs). The source is a man younger than 30 with type 2 diabetes. The chain couples TRBV12-3 or TRBV12-4 to TRBJ1-6; D remains unclear. The CDR3 bases are TGTGCCAGCAGTTTAGCGGGATATAATTCACCCCTCCACTTT. Amino acid sequence: CASSLAGYNSPLHF.